What follows describes a single T cell receptor beta chain. Its antigen is unknown. With V trimmed by 3 bases and J by 6 bases, 5 bases remained unmatched. The CDR3 is 14 amino acids. The V gene's germline CDR1 is SGHDT and CDR2 YYEEEE. The sample is drawn from a study of OX40 agonist ivuxolimab in advanced cancers. In the study overall: Those enrolled were roughly 85% male, with a mean age of roughly 60 years and ages from about 20 to 90. Three patients, one with hepatocellular carcinoma and two with cutaneous melanoma, responded partially.

Assay: immunoSEQ multiplex PCR; the TCRdb copy retains only in-frame clones and omits some. Among over 95,000 clones listed, around nine tenths were seen once. Findings of the study overall: There was clonal expansion of CD4+ and CD8+ blood T cells by week 6 at 0.1 to 3.0 mg/kg.

This receptor was taken from an adult with an advanced solid tumor such as melanoma, head and neck, liver or kidney cancer. This specimen was CD4+ or CD8+ T cells sorted from blood, taken in a trial of the OX40 agonist ivuxolimab. The rearrangement uses TRBV5-6 and TRBJ2-7; 11 nucleotides agree with TRBD2. The CDR3 DNA follows: TGTGCCAGCAGCTCGGGACTAGCGGTCGGCGAGCAGTACTTC. Protein sequence: CASSSGLAVGEQYF.